These 15 T cell receptor beta chains originate from one sample sequenced in a study of T-cell reconstitution after alpha-beta-depleted transplantation in children. Overall study findings and caveats: From newly produced T cells came most of the T-cell counts and diversity one year after transplant.

Their specific antigens are unknown. Unique molecular identifiers were incorporated when the TCRbeta library was constructed. TCRdb redid the calling of the PCR reads with MiXCR, one entry per CDR3 protein. The table lists 250,000 to 300,000 distinct CDR3 sequences, 6.5% to 9% of them singletons. The input for sequencing was peripheral blood, taken 360 days after TCRalphabeta/CD19-depleted stem cell transplant. Receptors originate from a female patient between 2 and 15 years old who had a stem cell transplant for Fanconi anemia, so the T cells may come from the graft donor.

This clonotype came up a few times. The chain carries TRBV3-1 and TRBJ2-1, with D uncertain. The CDR3 has 13 residues. Trimming pared 2 bases from V and 1 base from J, leaving 3 bases between. The germline CDR1 and CDR2 sequences are LGHDT and YNNKEL (reference sequence). CDR3 amino acids: CASSQLSYNEQFF. The CDR3 DNA follows: TGTGCCAGCAGCCAATTGTCCTACAATGAGCAGTTCTTC.

This clonotype was detected many times. The chain links TRBV9 to TRBJ2-3, with 12 positions matching TRBD2. The V segment lost 1 base and the J segment 0 bases; nucleotides outside the gene matches: 3. The germline V gene encodes CDR1 SGDLS and CDR2 YYNGEE. This CDR3 contains 17 residues. CDR3 residues: CASSVTSGGPSTDTQYF. The CDR3 region has the DNA TGTGCCAGCAGCGTAACTAGCGGGGGGCCGAGCACAGATACGCAGTATTTT.

This clonotype was found a few times. The chain joins TRBV2 to TRBJ1-2; 7 bases map to TRBD1. The CDR3 sequence is 15 residues long. V lost 4 bases and J lost 0; bases outside the gene matches: 5. From germline, CDR1 is SNHLY and CDR2 FYNNEI. For the CDR3, the DNA is TGTGCCAGCAGTGCGGGGACAGCAGCTAACTATGGCTACACCTTC. Its translation is CASSAGTAANYGYTF.

The rearrangement joins TRBV28 to TRBJ2-7; D is ambiguous. CDR1 MDHEN and CDR2 SYDVKM come from the germline V gene. CDR3 length: 12 amino acids. V lost 2 bases, J lost 9 bases, and 11 bases lay in between. The CDR3 nucleotides read TGTGCCAGCAGTTTAGGAAGGACGGGGCAGTACTTC. It specifies CASSLGRTGQYF.

This clonotype was seen ten or more times. The CDR3 DNA follows: TGTGCCAGCAGCGTATTAGCTAGCGGGACAGACAATGAGCAGTTCTTC. It encodes CASSVLASGTDNEQFF. The chain is built from TRBV9 and TRBJ2-1; 9 bases map to TRBD2. The CDR3 has 16 residues. Germline assignment: CDR1 SGDLS and CDR2 YYNGEE. The ends lost 1 base at V and 5 bases at J; junction bases unmatched: 7.

This clonotype was seen many times. The rearrangement uses TRBV20-1 and TRBJ2-7; the D gene is possibly TRBD1 (5 bases). Germline V gene lookup returns CDR1 DFQATT and CDR2 SNEGSKA (reference sequence). Trimming cost V 6 bases and J 2 bases, with 17 bases left between them. This CDR3 spans 14 amino acids. The CDR3: CSAPSGLVTYEQYF. DNA for the CDR3: TGCAGTGCCCCGTCAGGGTTAGTAACCTACGAGCAGTACTTC.

This clonotype was detected many times. The rearrangement uses TRBV20-1 and TRBJ2-1; D might be TRBD1 (6 bases). This CDR3 contains 12 residues. Germline V gene sequence: CDR1 DFQATT, CDR2 SNEGSKA (reference sequence). V lost 6 bases and J lost 5, with 11 bases in between. CDR3 sequence: CSALRGNNEQFF. For the CDR3, the DNA is TGCAGTGCCCTCAGGGGAAACAATGAGCAGTTCTTC.

The chain recombines TRBV5-1 with TRBJ2-7, with TRBD2 matching over 9 bases. The CDR3 length is 16 residues. Germline V CDR1 and CDR2: SGHRS, YFSETQ. V trimming: 4 bases; J trimming: 3 bases; junction bases outside the gene matches: 11. The DNA of the CDR3 is TGCGCCAGCAGCCCTTCTGGCGGGGGGGTCCTCTACGAGCAGTACTTC. It is translated as CASSPSGGGVLYEQYF.

This clonotype was seen many times. The chain couples TRBV15 to TRBJ1-1; D gene unclear. Trimming shortened V by 5 bases and J by 2 bases, and 6 bases separated the two germline ends. The V gene's germline CDR1 is LNHNV and CDR2 YYDKDF (reference sequence). The CDR3 totals 12 residues. CDR3: CATSPLNTEAFF. In DNA form, the CDR3 reads TGTGCCACCAGCCCCCTAAACACTGAAGCTTTCTTT.

This clonotype came up a few times. The chain uses TRBV12-3 or TRBV12-4 and TRBJ1-2; D is undetermined. The ends were cut back, 3 bases at V and 4 bases at J, with 15 bases in the middle. This CDR3 comprises 15 residues. CDR3 in DNA: TGTGCCAGCAGTTTTGGGGTCCCCGACCCCTATGGCTACACCTTC. It translates to CASSFGVPDPYGYTF.

This clonotype was picked up a small number of times. This chain links TRBV6-1 with TRBJ1-2, with D possibly being TRBD1 (5 bases). Germline CDR1 reads MNHNS; CDR2 reads SASEGT. CDR3 length equals 13 residues. The V gene lost 6 bases and the J gene lost 3 bases, with 11 bases spanning the gap. The CDR3 DNA is TGTGCCAGCAGCCGGGACGCCGACTATGGCTACACCTTC. Amino acids: CASSRDADYGYTF.

Many counts were recorded for this clonotype. The chain employs TRBV28 and TRBJ2-5; 7 nucleotides agree with TRBD2. There are 13 residues in the CDR3. Germline V CDR1 and CDR2: MDHEN, SYDVKM. Losses at the gene ends were 4 bases for V and 10 bases for J; bases not matched to a gene: 9. The CDR3 reads CASSSGTGGNQYF. The DNA of the CDR3 is TGTGCCAGCAGTTCCGGGACCGGGGGGAACCAGTACTTC. Together with reference TRBV28 and TRBJ2-5, the CDR3 gives the full variable domain: DVKVTQSSRYLVKRTGEKVFLECVQDMDHENMFWYRQDPGLGLRLIYFSYDVKMKEKGDIPEGYSVSREKKERFSLILESASTNQTSMYLCASSSGTGGNQYFGPGTRLLVL.

This chain connects TRBV18 to TRBJ2-5; unclear D gene. Trimming pared 2 bases from V and 5 bases from J, leaving 9 bases between. This CDR3 is 13 amino acids long. Germline-derived CDR1 and CDR2 are KGHSH and LQKENI. As DNA, the CDR3 is TGTGCCAGCTCACCAAATCTGGCCGAGACCCAGTACTTC. It translates to CASSPNLAETQYF.

V and J are TRBV10-3 and TRBJ2-1, with D hard to call. In germline, CDR1 is ENHRY, CDR2 SYGVKD. There are 15 residues in the CDR3. V gave up 8 bases and J gave up 0 bases, with 14 bases separating them. The CDR3, as DNA: TGTGCCATCGGAGCACAGCGCATCTCCTACAATGAGCAGTTCTTC. Amino acid sequence: CAIGAQRISYNEQFF.

This clonotype was detected only a few times. V is TRBV15 and J is TRBJ2-7; 8 bases align to TRBD2. From germline, CDR1 is LNHNV and CDR2 YYDKDF (reference sequence). J was trimmed by 3 bases and V by 4 bases; bases with no gene match: 5. The CDR3 consists of 14 residues. CDR3 sequence (DNA): TGTGCCACCAGCATCGGGACTAGTAACTACGAGCAGTACTTC. Translating it yields CATSIGTSNYEQYF.